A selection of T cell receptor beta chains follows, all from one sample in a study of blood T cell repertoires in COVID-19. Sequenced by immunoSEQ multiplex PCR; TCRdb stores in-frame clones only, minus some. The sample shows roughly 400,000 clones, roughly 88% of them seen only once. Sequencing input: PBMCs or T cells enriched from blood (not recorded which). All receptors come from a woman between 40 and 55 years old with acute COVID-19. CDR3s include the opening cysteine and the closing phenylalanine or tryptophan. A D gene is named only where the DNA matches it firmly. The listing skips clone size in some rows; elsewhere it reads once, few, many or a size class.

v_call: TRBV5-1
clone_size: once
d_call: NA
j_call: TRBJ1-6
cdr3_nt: TGCGCCAGCAGTCCATCCGGGACATTGAATTCACCCCTCCACTTT
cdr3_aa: CASSPSGTLNSPLHF

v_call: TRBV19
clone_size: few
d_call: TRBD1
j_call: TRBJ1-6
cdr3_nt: TGTGCCTCAACAGGGGTAAAGGGTTCACCCCTCCACTTT
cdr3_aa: CASTGVKGSPLHF

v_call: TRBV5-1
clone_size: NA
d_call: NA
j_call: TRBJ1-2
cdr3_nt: TGCGCCAGCAGCTTCGACAGTTCCTATGGCTACACCTTC
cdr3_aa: CASSFDSSYGYTF

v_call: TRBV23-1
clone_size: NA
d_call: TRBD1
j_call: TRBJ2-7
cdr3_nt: TGCGCCAGTAGTTCCTACAGGGGGTTCCTTGAGCAGTACTTC
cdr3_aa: CASSSYRGFLEQYF

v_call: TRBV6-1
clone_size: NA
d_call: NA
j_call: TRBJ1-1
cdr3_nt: TGTGCCAGCAGTGAATTCGATCCGGGGGGCACTGAAGCTTTCTTT
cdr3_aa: CASSEFDPGGTEAFF

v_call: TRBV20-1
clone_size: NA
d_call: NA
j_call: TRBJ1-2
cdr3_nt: TGCAGTGCTAGAGATGCGTATGGCTACACCTTC
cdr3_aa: CSARDAYGYTF

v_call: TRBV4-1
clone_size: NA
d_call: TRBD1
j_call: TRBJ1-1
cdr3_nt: TGCGCCAGCAGCCAAGATCAGGGGGGCAACACTGAAGCTTTCTTT
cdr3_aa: CASSQDQGGNTEAFF

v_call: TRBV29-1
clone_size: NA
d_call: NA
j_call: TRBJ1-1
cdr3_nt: TGCAGCGCTGCAATACAGGCACGGACTGAAGCTTTCTTT
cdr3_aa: CSAAIQARTEAFF

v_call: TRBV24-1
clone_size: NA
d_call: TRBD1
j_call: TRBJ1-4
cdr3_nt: TGTGCCACCAGTGAAGGGGGCGCGACAACTAATGAAAAACTGTTTTTT
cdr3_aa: CATSEGGATTNEKLFF

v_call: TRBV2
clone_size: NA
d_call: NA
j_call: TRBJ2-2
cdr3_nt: TGTGCCAGCAGTGAACTGAGCACCGGGGAGCTGTTTTTT
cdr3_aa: CASSELSTGELFF

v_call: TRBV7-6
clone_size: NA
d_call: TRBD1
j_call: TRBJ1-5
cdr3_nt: TGTGCCAGCAGCCCATGGGGACAGAGCAATCAGCCCCAGCATTTT
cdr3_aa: CASSPWGQSNQPQHF

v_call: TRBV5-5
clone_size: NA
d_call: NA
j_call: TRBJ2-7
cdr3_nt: TGTGCCAGCAGCGCCACTAGAGTTTTCCCCTACGAGCAGTACTTC
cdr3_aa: CASSATRVFPYEQYF

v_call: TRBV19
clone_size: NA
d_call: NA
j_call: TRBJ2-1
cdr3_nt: TGTGCCAGCGGACTATCAGGGTACAATGAGCAGTTCTTC
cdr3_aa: CASGLSGYNEQFF

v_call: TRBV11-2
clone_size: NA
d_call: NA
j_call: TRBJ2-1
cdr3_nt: TGTGCCAGCAGCCGACCCACGAAGGGAAGGGGTGAGCAGTTCTTC
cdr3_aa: CASSRPTKGRGEQFF

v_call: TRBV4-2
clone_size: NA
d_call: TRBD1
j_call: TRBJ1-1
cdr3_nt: TGTGCCAGCAGCCAACTCGGGACAGGGGAGAACACTGAAGCTTTCTTT
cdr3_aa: CASSQLGTGENTEAFF

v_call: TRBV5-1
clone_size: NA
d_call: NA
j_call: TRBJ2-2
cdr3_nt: TGCGCCAGCAGCTTTTTGGGAGCCGGGGAGCTGTTTTTT
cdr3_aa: CASSFLGAGELFF

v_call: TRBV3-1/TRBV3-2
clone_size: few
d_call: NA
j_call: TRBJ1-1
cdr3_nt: TGTGCCAGCAGCCTCCAGGCAGGGGACACTGAAGCTTTCTTT
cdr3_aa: CASSLQAGDTEAFF

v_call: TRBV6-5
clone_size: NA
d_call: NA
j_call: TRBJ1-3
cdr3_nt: TGTGCCAGCAGTTACGAGAGGTTAAGCTCTGGAAACACCATATATTTT
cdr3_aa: CASSYERLSSGNTIYF

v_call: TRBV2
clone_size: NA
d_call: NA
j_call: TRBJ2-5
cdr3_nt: TGTGCCAGCAGTGGACATCTTCAAGAGACCCAGTACTTC
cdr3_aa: CASSGHLQETQYF

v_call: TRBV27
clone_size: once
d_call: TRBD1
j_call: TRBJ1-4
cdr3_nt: TGTGCCAGCAGTCCGAGGACAGGGTGGGGGGGGACTAATGAAAAACTGTTTTTT
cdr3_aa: CASSPRTGWGGTNEKLFF

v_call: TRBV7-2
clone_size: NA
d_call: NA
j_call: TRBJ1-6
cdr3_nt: TGTGCCAGCAGCACGAACAGGGCCCCCTCACCCCTCCACTTT
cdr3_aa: CASSTNRAPSPLHF

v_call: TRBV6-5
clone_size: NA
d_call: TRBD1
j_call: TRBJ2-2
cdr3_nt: TGTGCCACCCAGCTACAGGGGTCTAACGGGGAGCTGTTTTTT
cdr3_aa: CATQLQGSNGELFF

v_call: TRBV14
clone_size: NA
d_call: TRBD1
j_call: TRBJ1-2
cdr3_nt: TGTGCCAGCAGCCAGACAGGGCGGGTTGCAGGTGGCTACACCTTC
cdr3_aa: CASSQTGRVAGGYTF

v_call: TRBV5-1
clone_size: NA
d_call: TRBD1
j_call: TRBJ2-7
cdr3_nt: TGCGCCAGCAGCTTACACAGGGGGCGGAGTGAGCAGTACTTC
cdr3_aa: CASSLHRGRSEQYF

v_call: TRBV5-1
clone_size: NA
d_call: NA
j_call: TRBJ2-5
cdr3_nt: TGCGCCAGCAGCTTCACGGAGGAGACCCAGTACTTC
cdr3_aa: CASSFTEETQYF

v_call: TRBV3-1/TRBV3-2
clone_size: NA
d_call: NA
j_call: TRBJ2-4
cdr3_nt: TGTGCCAGCAGCCGGATGGCAGGGGACATTCAGTACTTC
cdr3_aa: CASSRMAGDIQYF

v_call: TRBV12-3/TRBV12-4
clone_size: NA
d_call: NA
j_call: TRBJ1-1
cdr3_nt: TGTGCCAGCGCCGAGGGTACCACTGAAGCTTTCTTT
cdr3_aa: CASAEGTTEAFF

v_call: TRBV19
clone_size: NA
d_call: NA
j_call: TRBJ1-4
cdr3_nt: TGTGCCAGTAGGCCCCGGGGGGACGAAAAACTGTTTTTT
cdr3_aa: CASRPRGDEKLFF

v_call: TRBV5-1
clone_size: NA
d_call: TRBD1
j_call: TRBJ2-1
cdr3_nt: TGCGCCAGCAGCTGGGGACAGAACTACAATGAGCAGTTCTTC
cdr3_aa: CASSWGQNYNEQFF

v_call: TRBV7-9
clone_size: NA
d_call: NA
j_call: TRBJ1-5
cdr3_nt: TGTGCCAGCAGCTTAGAGAATGCGGATAGCAATCAGCCCCAGCATTTT
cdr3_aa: CASSLENADSNQPQHF

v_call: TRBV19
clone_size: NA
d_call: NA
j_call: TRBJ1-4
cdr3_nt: TGTGCCAGTAGCACTGGACAGCCAACTAATGAAAAACTGTTTTTT
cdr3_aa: CASSTGQPTNEKLFF

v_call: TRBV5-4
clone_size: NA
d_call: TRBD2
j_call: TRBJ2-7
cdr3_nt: TGTGCCAGCAGCCCGGGGGGTCTAGCGGGGGCCTCCTACGAGCAGTACTTC
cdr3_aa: CASSPGGLAGASYEQYF

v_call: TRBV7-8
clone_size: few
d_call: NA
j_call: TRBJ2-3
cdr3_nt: TGTGCCAGCAGCTTAGTAGGCAGGCGGGCGACAGATACGCAGTATTTT
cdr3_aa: CASSLVGRRATDTQYF

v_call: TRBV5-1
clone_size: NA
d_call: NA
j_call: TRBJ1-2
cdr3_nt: TGCGCCAGCAGCGAGGTCTTATCAAGGGGCTACACCTTC
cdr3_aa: CASSEVLSRGYTF

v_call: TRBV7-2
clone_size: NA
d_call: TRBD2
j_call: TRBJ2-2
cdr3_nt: TGTGCCAGCAGCTTGCTGAGCGGGGGAGGCGGGGAGCTGTTTTTT
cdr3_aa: CASSLLSGGGGELFF

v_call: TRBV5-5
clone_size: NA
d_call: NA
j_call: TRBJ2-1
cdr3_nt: TGTGCCAGCAGCAGTAGTCTCTACAATGAGCAGTTCTTC
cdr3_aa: CASSSSLYNEQFF

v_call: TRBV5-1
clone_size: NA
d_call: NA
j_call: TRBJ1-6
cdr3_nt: TGCGCCAGCAGCTTGGGAAGTGGGGCTTCACCCCTCCACTTT
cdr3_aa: CASSLGSGASPLHF

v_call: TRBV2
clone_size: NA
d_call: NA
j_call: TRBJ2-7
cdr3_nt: TGTGCCAGCGAGTTGAGCTCCTACGAGCAGTACTTC
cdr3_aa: CASELSSYEQYF

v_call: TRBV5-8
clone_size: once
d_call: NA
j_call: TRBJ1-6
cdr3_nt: TGTGCCAGCAGCTTGGGACAGGAGAATTCACCCCTCCACTTT
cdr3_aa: CASSLGQENSPLHF

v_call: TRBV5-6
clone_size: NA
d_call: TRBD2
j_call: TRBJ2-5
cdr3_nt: TGTGCCAGCAGCTCCTTAGCGGGGGGGAGAGAGACCCAGTACTTC
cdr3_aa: CASSSLAGGRETQYF

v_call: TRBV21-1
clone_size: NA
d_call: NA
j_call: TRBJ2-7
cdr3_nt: TGTGCCAGCGGGCAGGTTACCTACGAGCAGTACTTC
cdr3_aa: CASGQVTYEQYF

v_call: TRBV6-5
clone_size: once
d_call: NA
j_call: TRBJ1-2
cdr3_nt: TGTGCCAGCAGTTCCACAGCTAACTATGGCTACACCTTC
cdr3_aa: CASSSTANYGYTF

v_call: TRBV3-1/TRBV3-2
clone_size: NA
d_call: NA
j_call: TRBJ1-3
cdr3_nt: TGTGCCAGCAGCCAAGATCATGTAAACACCATATATTTT
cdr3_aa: CASSQDHVNTIYF

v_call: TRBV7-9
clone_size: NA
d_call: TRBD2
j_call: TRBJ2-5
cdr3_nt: TGTGCCAGCAGTTGGACTAGCGGGGAAGAGACCCAGTACTTC
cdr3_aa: CASSWTSGEETQYF

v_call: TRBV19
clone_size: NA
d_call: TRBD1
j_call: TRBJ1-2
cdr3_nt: TGTGCCAGTATGGGGAGACAGGGGGCCTATGGCTACACCTTC
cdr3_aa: CASMGRQGAYGYTF

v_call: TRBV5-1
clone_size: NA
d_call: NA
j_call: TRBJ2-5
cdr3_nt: TGCGCCAGCAGCTTGGTTCCCCACCAGGAGACCCAGTACTTC
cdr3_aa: CASSLVPHQETQYF

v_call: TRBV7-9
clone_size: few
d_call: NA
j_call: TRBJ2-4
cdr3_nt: TGTGCCAGCAGCCCCGATCCGGGGAATCTCCGCTGGGCCAAAAACATTCAGTACTTC
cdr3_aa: CASSPDPGNLRWAKNIQYF

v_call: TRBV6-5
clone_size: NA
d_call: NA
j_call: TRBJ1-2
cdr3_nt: TGTGCCAGCAGTAGCAGGGACTATGGCTACACCTTC
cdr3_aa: CASSSRDYGYTF

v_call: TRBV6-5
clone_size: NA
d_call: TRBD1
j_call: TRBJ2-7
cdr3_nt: TGTGCCAGCAGTTTGGGACAGGGAGACTACGAGCAGTACTTC
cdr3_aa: CASSLGQGDYEQYF